This T cell receptor beta chain derives from a study of blood T cell repertoires in COVID-19. Study-level information: Material from acute and convalescent COVID-19 was sourced from the United States, Italy and Spain. PBMCs, B-cell-depleted T cells, or T cells were the source of the cDNA or gDNA that made up the material.

In the authors' methods: Nucleated cell number was recorded as an estimate derived from reference gene primer amplification. The table came from immunoSEQ multiplex PCR; TCRdb's copy has only in-frame clones and leaves some out. Clone size and the V and J calls come from that table; the DNA yielded D and trimming. Among about 92,000 clones listed, roughly 72% were seen once. The CDR3 runs 17 residues. Germline trimming cut 5 bases from V and 3 bases from J; bases unmatched to any gene: 14. Germline CDR1 and CDR2: MDHEN and SYDVKM. The chain uses TRBV28 and TRBJ2-7; TRBD1 agrees at 9 bases. Sequencing was done on a sample of peripheral blood. The receptor's source is a woman aged 55-75 years in a cohort sampled during active or convalescent COVID-19. The CDR3 protein is CASSTPTGTGKLYEQYF. The CDR3 DNA sequence: TGTGCCAGCAGTACCCCCACCGGGACAGGGAAACTCTACGAGCAGTACTTC.